The 26 T cell receptor beta chains given below trace back to one sample, sequenced in a study of T cells of healthy individuals. Using its own MiXCR run on the 5' RACE reads, TCRdb lists one record per CDR3 protein. The sample holds about 41,000 distinct CDR3 sequences, 3.5% to 5.5% seen once. These TCRs come from a human donor in good health.

The rearrangement uses TRBV14 and TRBJ2-1; the D call may be TRBD1 or TRBD2 (5 bases each). This CDR3 has 15 amino acids. CDR1 and CDR2 (germline): SGHDN, FVKESK. Deletions cut 4 bases from V and 6 bases from J, with 16 bases between. The CDR3 reads CASSLGERRTNEQFF. The CDR3 DNA reads TGTGCCAGCAGCCTGGGGGAGCGGAGGACCAATGAGCAGTTCTTC.

A word on this clonotype: This may arise from a read error, as a much more abundant clone is one base away. This chain joins TRBV12-3 or TRBV12-4 and TRBJ2-7; D is uncertain. Trimming cost V 0 bases and J 2 bases, with 8 bases left between them. The CDR3 is 14 residues long. The CDR3 DNA reads as TGTGCCAGCAGTTTAGCAGGGTCTACCTACGAGCAGTACTTC. This codes for CASSLAGSTYEQYF.

The V gene is TRBV12-3 or TRBV12-4, the J gene TRBJ1-5, with 10 bases lining up with TRBD1. The CDR3 is made up of 15 amino acids. Trimming cost V 3 bases and J 5 bases; bases outside gene matches: 4. CDR3: CASSFEGTGDQPQHF. CDR3 sequence (DNA): TGTGCCAGCAGTTTTGAAGGGACAGGGGATCAGCCCCAGCATTTT.

For the CDR3, the DNA is TGCAGTGCTAGAAGCGGGACAGCGAACACCGGGGAGCTGTTTTTT. It specifies CSARSGTANTGELFF. The rearrangement links TRBV20-1 to TRBJ2-2; D assignment may be TRBD1 or TRBD2 (7 bases each). V lost 2 bases, J lost 0 bases, and 10 bases lay in between. The CDR3 runs to 15 residues. Germline loops: CDR1 DFQATT, CDR2 SNEGSKA (reference sequence).

This clonotype was counted many times. V is TRBV7-9 and J is TRBJ2-4; possibly TRBD2 for D (6 bases). Trimming pared 4 bases from V and 1 base from J, leaving 14 bases between. Germline V gene sequence: CDR1 SEHNR, CDR2 FQNEAQ (reference sequence). The CDR3 runs 16 residues. The CDR3 spells CASSYQEGMAKNIQYF. The CDR3 nucleotides are TGTGCCAGCAGCTATCAGGAGGGGATGGCCAAAAACATTCAGTACTTC.

The chain uses TRBV5-6 and TRBJ1-3, with D uncertain. Germline V CDR1 and CDR2: SGHDT, YYEEEE. V lost 6 bases, J lost 1 base, and 14 bases lay in between. This CDR3 comprises 15 residues. CDR3 coding DNA: TGTGCCAGCAACCCGAGAGGGTTTTCTGGAAACACCATATATTTT. Translation gives CASNPRGFSGNTIYF.

The chain recombines TRBV18 with TRBJ2-7; TRBD1 aligns across 8 bases. V was clipped by 3 bases and J by 7 bases; unmatched bases: 11. Germline CDR1 reads KGHSH; CDR2 reads LQKENI. The CDR3 has 15 residues. CDR3 protein: CASSPTPQGALEQYF. CDR3 in DNA: TGTGCCAGCTCACCGACCCCCCAGGGGGCGTTGGAGCAGTACTTC.

This clonotype was counted many times. This sequence joins TRBV5-1 and TRBJ1-1; D unresolved. Trimming cost V 2 bases and J 1 base, with 12 bases left between them. Germline CDR1 SGHRS, CDR2 YFSETQ. CDR3 length equals 15 residues. Here the CDR3 reads CASSFSPDGNTEAFF. In DNA form, the CDR3 reads TGCGCCAGCAGCTTTTCCCCGGACGGGAACACTGAAGCTTTCTTT.

This clonotype occurred a few times. J is TRBJ1-1 and V is TRBV18; D remains unclear. This CDR3 region has 14 residues. The germline CDR1 and CDR2 sequences are KGHSH and LQKENI. V was clipped by 5 bases and J by 6 bases, with 16 bases between them. CDR3 DNA: TGTGCCAGCTCATCCAACCGGCAAGGCTCTGAAGCTTTCTTT. Translated: CASSSNRQGSEAFF.

In this sample, this clonotype turned up a few times. The J gene is TRBJ2-7, the V gene TRBV20-1, with a tentative D call TRBD1 (5 bases). Germline V lookup: CDR1 DFQATT, CDR2 SNEGSKA (reference sequence). CDR3 length: 13 amino acids. V was pared by 2 bases and J by 4 bases, with 12 bases between. CDR3 loop: CSARIQGRYEQYF. The CDR3 DNA reads as TGCAGTGCTAGAATCCAGGGAAGGTACGAGCAGTACTTC.

This clonotype was detected many times. The chain uses TRBV9 and TRBJ1-4; weak D call: TRBD1 (5 bases). This CDR3 has 15 amino acids. Germline loops: CDR1 SGDLS, CDR2 YYNGEE. Trimming left V 3 bases short and J 6 bases short, with 15 bases between. The CDR3 DNA follows: TGTGCCAGCAGCGCATACGGGACTCATGATGAAAAACTGTTTTTT. Translated, it gives CASSAYGTHDEKLFF.

This clonotype has at least ten counts. The chain couples TRBV20-1 to TRBJ1-5, with TRBD1 matching over 8 bases. J lost 4 bases, V lost 5 bases, and 7 bases had no gene match. The CDR3 runs to 14 residues. Germline-derived CDR1 and CDR2 are DFQATT and SNEGSKA (reference sequence). The chain's CDR3 is CSAWDRNGNQPQHF. In DNA form, the CDR3 reads TGCAGTGCTTGGGACAGGAATGGGAATCAGCCCCAGCATTTT.

This clonotype was picked up many times. The rearrangement uses TRBV14 and TRBJ2-3, with a tentative D call TRBD1 (7 bases). Germline V lookup: CDR1 SGHDN, CDR2 FVKESK. The CDR3 has 16 residues. V was shortened by 4 bases and J by 1 base, with 15 bases between the two germline ends. CDR3 sequence: CASSLRSRGGTDTQYF. CDR3 in DNA: TGTGCCAGCAGCCTGCGTTCCAGGGGGGGCACAGATACGCAGTATTTT.

The chain combines TRBV2 with TRBJ2-1, with 8 bases lining up with TRBD2. Germline V gene sequence: CDR1 SNHLY, CDR2 FYNNEI. The CDR3 is 15 residues long. V trimming: 7 bases; J trimming: 6 bases; junction bases outside the gene matches: 11. The CDR3 spells CASNLVGGGTNEQFF. The CDR3, as DNA: TGTGCCAGCAATTTGGTCGGGGGGGGGACCAATGAGCAGTTCTTC.

This clonotype has more than one count but fewer than ten. V is TRBV20-1 and J is TRBJ1-1; D possibly corresponds to TRBD1 (6 bases). Deletions cut 0 bases from V and 3 bases from J, with 8 bases between. The germline gives CDR1 DFQATT, CDR2 SNEGSKA (reference sequence). The CDR3 has 13 residues. In DNA form, the CDR3 reads TGCAGTGCTAGAGAAACAGGGTACACTGAAGCTTTCTTT. It yields the protein CSARETGYTEAFF.

The chain has TRBV20-1 and TRBJ2-4; 9 bases fit TRBD1. V trimming: 5 bases; J trimming: 6 bases; junction bases outside the gene matches: 11. The CDR3 loop spans 15 amino acids. Germline V gives CDR1 DFQATT, CDR2 SNEGSKA (reference sequence). CDR3 in amino acids: CSAGTYRGRGNIQYF. The CDR3 DNA sequence: TGCAGTGCTGGAACATACAGGGGGCGTGGAAACATTCAGTACTTC.

This clonotype was recorded at least ten times. In nucleotides, the CDR3 is TGTGCCACCAGCAGGGACAGGGGCACTGAAGCTTTCTTT. As protein: CATSRDRGTEAFF. This sequence joins TRBV15 and TRBJ1-1; 9 positions agree with TRBD1. The CDR3 runs 13 residues. In germline, CDR1 is LNHNV, CDR2 YYDKDF (reference sequence). Unmatched junction bases numbered 0, after V lost 3 bases and J lost 4 bases.

The table lists this clonotype with many counts. The chain couples TRBV5-6 to TRBJ1-2; D may be TRBD1 (5 bases). CDR1 and CDR2 from the germline V gene are SGHDT and YYEEEE. The CDR3 runs 11 residues. V shed 4 bases and J shed 7 bases, with 8 bases lying between them. The CDR3 spells CASSVGGGYTF. Written as DNA, the CDR3 is TGTGCCAGCAGCGTCGGGGGTGGCTACACCTTC.

The rearrangement joins TRBV2 to TRBJ1-6; no clear D. The germline gives CDR1 SNHLY, CDR2 FYNNEI. The CDR3 is made up of 14 amino acids. The V gene lost 3 bases and the J gene lost 7 bases, with 10 bases spanning the gap. The CDR3 DNA sequence: TGTGCCAGCAGTGACGGAACTTTCAATTCACCCCTCCACTTT. The encoded protein is CASSDGTFNSPLHF. The full variable domain, its missing parts supplied by reference TRBV2 and TRBJ1-6, is EPEVTQTPSHQVTQMGQEVILRCVPISNHLYFYWYRQILGQKVEFLVSFYNNEISEKSEIFDDQFSVERPDGSNFTLKIRSTKLEDSAMYFCASSDGTFNSPLHFGNGTRLTVT.

This clonotype was recorded many times. This CDR3 is CASSQELVPPETQYF. The CDR3 nucleotides read TGTGCCAGCAGCCAGGAACTGGTCCCCCCGGAGACCCAGTACTTC. The V gene is TRBV4-2, the J gene TRBJ2-5, with D uncertain. The CDR3 spans 15 residues. Trimming shortened V by 3 bases and J by 5 bases, and 16 bases separated the two germline ends. Germline loops: CDR1 LGHNA, CDR2 YNFKEQ.

As to this clonotype: Being one base from a much bigger clone, this may be a read error. The chain employs TRBV27 and TRBJ2-7; 10 bases are a match to TRBD2. Germline V CDR1 and CDR2: MNHEY, SMNVEV (reference sequence). The CDR3 runs 16 residues. This chain's CDR3 is CASRTSGAFLGGERYF. CDR3 nucleotide sequence: TGTGCCAGCAGAACTAGCGGGGCTTTCCTGGGGGGGGAGCGGTACTTC.

V is TRBV27 and J is TRBJ2-7; 8 nucleotides match TRBD2. The CDR3 extends over 15 amino acids. Germline lookup yields CDR1 MNHEY and CDR2 SMNVEV (reference sequence). V was pared by 5 bases and J by 2 bases, with 8 bases of the junction left unmatched. In nucleotides, the CDR3 is TGTGCCAGCAGTCCTTCCGGGACTAGGCCCTACGAGCAGTACTTC. Its translation is CASSPSGTRPYEQYF.

The chain links TRBV10-3 to TRBJ2-3; D not certain. The CDR3 spans 11 residues. Per germline, CDR1 ENHRY and CDR2 SYGVKD. Trimming took off 6 bases at V and 2 bases at J, with 3 bases between the two ends. The CDR3 bases are TGTGCCATCAGCCTCACAGATACGCAGTATTTT. Encoded protein: CAISLTDTQYF.

This clonotype showed up many times. The rearrangement links TRBV5-6 to TRBJ2-7, with D perhaps TRBD1 or TRBD2 (6 bases each). Germline CDR1 and CDR2: SGHDT and YYEEEE. CDR3 length: 14 amino acids. V was shortened by 4 bases and J by 4 bases, with 15 bases between the two germline ends. CDR3 coding DNA: TGTGCCAGCAGCCTAAGGGGGGCCAGATACGAGCAGTACTTC. Translation: CASSLRGARYEQYF. The variable domain in full, with the rest retrieved from reference TRBV5-6 and TRBJ2-7, is DAGVTQSPTHLIKTRGQQVTLRCSPKSGHDTVSWYQQALGQGPQFIFQYYEEEERQRGNFPDRFSGHQFPNYSSELNVNALLLGDSALYLCASSLRGARYEQYFGPGTRLTVT.

The genes are TRBV13 and TRBJ2-3; D is ambiguous. The germline V gene has CDR1 PRHDT and CDR2 FYEKMQ (reference sequence). This CDR3 has 15 residues. V lost 4 bases and J 2 bases, leaving 13 bases between the germline ends. The CDR3 loop is CASSSRSPYTDTQYF. The CDR3 DNA is TGTGCCAGCAGCTCACGATCCCCCTACACAGATACGCAGTATTTT.

This clonotype came up many times. The rearrangement uses TRBV3-1 and TRBJ1-2; 7 bases line up with TRBD1. This CDR3 spans 19 amino acids. Germline lookup yields CDR1 LGHDT and CDR2 YNNKEL (reference sequence). J was trimmed by 0 bases and V by 4 bases; bases with no gene match: 17. CDR3 protein: CASSPDLGVLGQANYGYTF. The CDR3 DNA reads as TGTGCCAGCAGCCCGGACTTGGGAGTATTAGGACAGGCTAACTATGGCTACACCTTC. The whole variable domain, filled in from reference TRBV3-1 and TRBJ1-2, reads DTAVSQTPKYLVTQMGNDKSIKCEQNLGHDTMYWYKQDSKKFLKIMFSYNNKELIINETVPNRFSPKSPDKAHLNLHINSLELGDSAVYFCASSPDLGVLGQANYGYTFGSGTRLTVV.